The 2 T cell receptor beta chains below were found in one sample sequenced in a study of T cell responses to AZD1222 COVID-19 vaccine. Sequenced by immunoSEQ multiplex PCR; TCRdb stores in-frame clones only, minus some. In the table there are 95,000 to 100,000 clones, approximately 90% of which are singletons. Source: peripheral blood, taken on day 0 of AZD1222 vaccination. Every receptor here comes from an adult in good health.

The table lists this clone with a few counts. The rearrangement joins TRBV19 to TRBJ1-1; 7 positions match TRBD1. The CDR3 loop spans 15 amino acids. After removal of 4 bases from V and 0 bases from J, the junction contained 5 bases not matched to a gene. CDR1 and CDR2 (germline): LNHDA, SQIVND (reference sequence). DNA of the CDR3: TGTGCCAGTAGTACCACGACAGGGATGAACACTGAAGCTTTCTTT. Encoded protein: CASSTTTGMNTEAFF.

In its sample, this clone was seen once. V gene TRBV6-5 combines with J gene TRBJ1-2; 10 bases are a match to TRBD1. In germline, CDR1 is MNHEY, CDR2 SVGAGI. The trim removed 6 bases at V and 8 bases at J, leaving 12 bases unmatched. There are 15 residues in the CDR3. The CDR3 bases are TGTGCCAGCAGACAACCGGGACAGGGGAGCTGGGGCTACACCTTC. Protein product: CASRQPGQGSWGYTF.